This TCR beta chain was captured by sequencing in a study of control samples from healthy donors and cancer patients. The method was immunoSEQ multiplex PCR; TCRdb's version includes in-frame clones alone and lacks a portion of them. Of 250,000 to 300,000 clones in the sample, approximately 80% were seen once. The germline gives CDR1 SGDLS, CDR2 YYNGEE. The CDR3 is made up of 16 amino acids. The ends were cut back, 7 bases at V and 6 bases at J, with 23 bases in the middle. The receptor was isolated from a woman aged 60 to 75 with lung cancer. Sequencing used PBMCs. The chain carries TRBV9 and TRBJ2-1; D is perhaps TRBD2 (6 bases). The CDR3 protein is CASAVGGSGAANEQFF. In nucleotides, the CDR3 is TGTGCCAGCGCGGTTGGCGGTAGCGGAGCAGCCAATGAGCAGTTCTTC.